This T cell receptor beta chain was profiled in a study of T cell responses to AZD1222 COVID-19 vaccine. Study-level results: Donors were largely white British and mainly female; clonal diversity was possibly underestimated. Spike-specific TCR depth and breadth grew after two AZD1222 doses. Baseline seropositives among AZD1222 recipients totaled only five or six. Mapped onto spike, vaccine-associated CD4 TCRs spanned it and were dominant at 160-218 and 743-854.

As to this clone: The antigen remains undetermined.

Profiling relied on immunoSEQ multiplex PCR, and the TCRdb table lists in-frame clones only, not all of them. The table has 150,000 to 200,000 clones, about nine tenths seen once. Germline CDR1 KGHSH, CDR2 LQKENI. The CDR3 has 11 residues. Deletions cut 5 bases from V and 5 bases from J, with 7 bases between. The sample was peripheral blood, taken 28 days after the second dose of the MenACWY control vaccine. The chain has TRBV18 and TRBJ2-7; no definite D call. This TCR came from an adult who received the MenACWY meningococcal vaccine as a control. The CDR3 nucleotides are TGTGCCAGCTCATCCCCAGACGAGCAGTACTTC. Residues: CASSSPDEQYF.